The 4 T cell receptor beta chains below all came from one sample that was sequenced in a study of beta chain features in type 1 diabetes. Study-wide findings and caveats: Within each of all four CD4+ subsets, Type 1 diabetes patients had TCRB CDR3s that were moderately but significantly shorter.

The sequenced template was cDNA made from the entire isolated RNA. TCRdb's table, derived via immunoSEQ multiplex PCR, lists solely in-frame clones and lacks some. The sample lists roughly 150,000 clones, over 6% occurring once. These TCRs are of unknown antigen specificity. Sequenced sample: central memory CD4+ T cells from blood. The receptors shown here come from a man aged 18 to 29 with type 1 diabetes.

V usage is TRBV25-1 and J usage is TRBJ1-4; D possibly corresponds to TRBD1 (5 bases). The CDR3 has 14 residues. From germline, CDR1 is MGHDK and CDR2 SYGVNS. V lost 5 bases to trimming and J lost 0 bases, with 7 bases between them. The CDR3 loop reads CASSSRATNEKLFF. CDR3 nucleotides: TGTGCCAGCAGTTCCAGGGCAACTAATGAAAAACTGTTTTTT.

This clone occurred a few times. This chain joins TRBV14 and TRBJ1-4; a weak D match, TRBD1 (5 bases). CDR3 length: 13 residues. Germline V gene data show CDR1 as SGHDN and CDR2 as FVKESK. The V end lost 4 bases, the J end lost 8 bases, and 11 bases lay between the germline ends. CDR3 DNA sequence: TGTGCCAGCAGCCTCACAGGAGAGGAAAAACTGTTTTTT. It specifies CASSLTGEEKLFF.

V gene TRBV6-5 combines with J gene TRBJ1-2; D call uncertain. V lost 10 bases, J lost 1 base, and 13 bases lay in between. Germline loops: CDR1 MNHEY, CDR2 SVGAGI. The CDR3 spans 13 residues. The CDR3 DNA is TGTGCCACCCTAGAGGAGGGTAACTATGGCTACACCTTC. Protein sequence: CATLEEGNYGYTF.

The rearrangement links TRBV28 to TRBJ2-5; D might be TRBD1 (5 bases). Trimming stripped 4 bases from V and 5 bases from J, with 11 bases between. This CDR3 has 13 residues. Per germline, CDR1 MDHEN and CDR2 SYDVKM. CDR3 sequence (DNA): TGTGCCAGCAGTTCCCGCTGGGGCGAGACCCAGTACTTC. As protein: CASSSRWGETQYF.